This T cell receptor (beta chain) was recovered during a study of blood T cell repertoires in COVID-19. Libraries were prepared by immunoSEQ multiplex PCR; TCRdb keeps only in-frame clonotypes and omits some of them. The table records roughly 160,000 clones, around 74% of them present only once. The V end was cut by 4 bases, the J end by 6 bases, with 15 bases between. Looked up from germline, CDR1 is SGHAT and CDR2 is FQDESV (reference sequence). The CDR3 runs 14 residues. Sequenced input: peripheral blood. The J gene is TRBJ1-1, the V gene TRBV11-1; perhaps TRBD1 as D (5 bases). The TCR originated in a woman between 55 and 75 years old with COVID-19, enrolled during active disease. The CDR3 here is CASSWGVNGAEAFF. CDR3 sequence (DNA): TGTGCCAGCAGCTGGGGGGTAAATGGGGCTGAAGCTTTCTTT.